This TCR beta chain was captured by sequencing in a study of T cell responses to AZD1222 COVID-19 vaccine. Findings of the study overall: A rise in Spike-specific TCR breadth and depth followed two AZD1222 doses. Spike regions recognized by vaccine-associated CD4 TCRs spanned the protein, led by 160-218 and 743-854. Samples come after the peak T cell response, not at day 14. Possibly, clonal diversity was underestimated; donors were largely white British and included more females.

As to this clone: Its target is not known.

The data were produced by immunoSEQ multiplex PCR, yet TCRdb's version contains in-frame clones alone and is incomplete. The sample lists 140,000 to 150,000 clones, over 75% seen once, with roughly 5.4% in the top ten. Looked up from germline, CDR1 is LNHDA and CDR2 is SQIVND (reference sequence). The CDR3 is 15 amino acids. V was shortened by 3 bases and J by 6 bases, with 14 bases between the two germline ends. The clonotype originates from an adult who received the MenACWY meningococcal vaccine as a control. This material consisted of peripheral blood, taken 28 days after the second dose of the MenACWY control vaccine. The chain carries TRBV19 and TRBJ2-2; D may be TRBD1 (7 bases). CDR3 bases: TGTGCCAGTAGTATGGGGTTCAGGGGGGCCGGGGAGCTGTTTTTT. Translating gives CASSMGFRGAGELFF. The whole variable domain, remainder taken from reference TRBV19 and TRBJ2-2, is DGGITQSPKYLFRKEGQNVTLSCEQNLNHDAMYWYRQDPGQGLRLIYYSQIVNDFQKGDIAEGYSVSREKKESFPLTVTSAQKNPTAFYLCASSMGFRGAGELFFGEGSRLTVL.